This TCR beta chain emerged from a study of blood T cell repertoires in COVID-19. Looking at the study overall: Acute and convalescent COVID-19 specimens originated in the United States, Italy and Spain. PBMCs, B-cell-depleted T cells, or T cells provided the cDNA or gDNA that made up the material.

In the source study's methods: Amplification from reference gene primers served as the basis for estimated nucleated cell counts. Method: immunoSEQ multiplex PCR; TCRdb's copy keeps in-frame clones and lacks some. V and J calls and clone size are given by that table; D and trimming were obtained from the DNA. The repertoire holds about 130,000 clones, approximately 89% seen once, with over 9% in the top ten. The CDR3 has 15 residues. Trimming cost V 0 bases and J 2 bases, with 8 bases left between them. CDR1 and CDR2 from the germline V gene are SGHTS and YDEGEE. V gene TRBV5-8 combines with J gene TRBJ2-2; D may be TRBD1 (5 bases). The sample was peripheral blood. This TCR derives from a man in his fifties or sixties with acute or convalescent COVID-19. CDR3: CASSLVGANTGELFF. CDR3 in DNA: TGTGCCAGCAGCTTGGTAGGGGCCAACACCGGGGAGCTGTTTTTT.